Reported below is one TCR beta chain. Libraries were prepared by immunoSEQ multiplex PCR; TCRdb keeps only in-frame clonotypes and omits some of them. There are roughly 700,000 clones in the sample; 89% occur only once, and 1.5% lies in the top ten. Stated treatment: some 20 received Ad26.COV2.S at low or high dose, single or two shots; five or six received placebo; per-sample allocation not given. It was on day 63 after the first vaccine or placebo injection that samples were taken. The data were obtained in a study of Ad26.COV2.S vaccination and SARS-CoV-2 variants. The starting material was peripheral blood, obtained in a trial of Ad26.COV2.S vaccine versus placebo. This receptor was taken from a person between 18 and 65 years old who received the Ad26.COV2.S COVID-19 vaccine or a placebo.

The CDR3 protein is CAISAQTGLDTQYF. CDR3 nucleotides: TGTGCCATCAGTGCGCAGACAGGTTTAGATACGCAGTATTTT. V is TRBV10-3 and J is TRBJ2-3; D is perhaps TRBD1 (6 bases). The ends were cut back, 4 bases at V and 5 bases at J, with 13 bases in the middle. The CDR3 loop spans 14 amino acids. Germline values: CDR1 ENHRY, CDR2 SYGVKD.